This T cell receptor (beta chain) was identified in a study of blood T cell repertoires in COVID-19. Only in-frame clones appear in the TCRdb table, and some are missing; sequencing was by immunoSEQ multiplex PCR. The repertoire includes approximately 190,000 clones, approximately 84% of them detected once, and approximately 5% sits in the top ten. CDR3 size: 13 residues. Trimming stripped 3 bases from V and 3 bases from J, with 9 bases between. Germline CDR1 and CDR2: SGHRS and YFSETQ. The chain joins TRBV5-1 to TRBJ2-5; D unresolved. Sequencing used peripheral blood. The receptor was isolated from a woman between 65 and 79 years old with active or convalescent COVID-19. CDR3 bases: TGCGCCAGCAGCTACTGGGCTAAAGAGACCCAGTACTTC. Translating gives CASSYWAKETQYF.